This TCR beta chain was observed in a study of shared clonotypes between healthy human individuals. Study-level background: For every donor, three CD4 naive, three CD4 memory, two CD8 naive and one CD8 memory plates were used.

Here immunoSEQ multiplex PCR was the method, and the copy in TCRdb shows in-frame clones only, minus some. The sample consists of 980,000 or so clones, 70% to 85% of them appearing once. Trimming cost V 0 bases and J 2 bases; bases outside gene matches: 11. This CDR3 contains 18 residues. Germline V gene data show CDR1 as LNHNV and CDR2 as YYDKDF (reference sequence). The specimen was memory CD4+ T cells sorted from blood. The subset is: CD45RA-negative fraction. This TCR was sampled from a man between 18 and 29 years old in good health. This chain joins TRBV15 and TRBJ2-5; 8 nucleotides agree with TRBD2. CDR3 loop: CATSRDHPGLAVQETQYF. The CDR3 nucleotides are TGTGCCACCAGCAGAGATCACCCCGGACTAGCTGTTCAAGAGACCCAGTACTTC.